These 28 T cell receptor beta chains were sequenced from one sample in a study of human T cells and chemical hapten exposure. Time point reported: patch test 1, 2 weeks after DPC sensitization. Treatment described: therapeutic diphenylcyclopropenone sensitization with weekly scalp DPC. From the RACE reads, TCRdb called clonotypes with MiXCR, one entry per CDR3 protein. The profile covers roughly 200,000 distinct CDR3 sequences, with about 22% appearing a single time and over 6.5% taken by the ten largest. This specimen consisted of whole blood, obtained in connection with sensitization to the hapten diphenylcyclopropenone (DPC). These receptors came from a woman aged 45-65 years with alopecia areata. Some clones in this sample may be carry-over from other donors' samples.

The rearrangement uses TRBV29-1 and TRBJ2-1, with D possibly TRBD1 on 5 matching bases. Per the germline V gene, CDR1 is SQVTM and CDR2 is ANQGSEA. Trimming removed 4 bases from V and 2 bases from J, with 21 bases in between. The CDR3 contains 17 residues. CDR3 protein: CSVGQPTGRGPYNEQFF. The CDR3 DNA is TGCAGCGTTGGACAACCCACCGGTAGGGGCCCCTACAATGAGCAGTTCTTC.

The chain employs TRBV28 and TRBJ2-3, with D hard to call. The assigned J gene may be wrong: the sequence end matches TRBJ1-5 better. Germline CDR1 reads MDHEN; CDR2 reads SYDVKM. CDR3 length: 16 amino acids. CDR3 DNA: TGTGCCAGCAGTTTACTAGCGGGTTACACGAGGGATACGCAGCATTTT. Translated, it gives CASSLLAGYTRDTQHF.

The chain is built from TRBV29-1 and TRBJ2-2, with unresolved D. The CDR3 consists of 12 residues. Germline CDR1 SQVTM, CDR2 ANQGSEA. The ends were cut back, 6 bases at V and 4 bases at J, with 9 bases in the middle. The CDR3 loop reads CSVGGITGELFF. In DNA, the CDR3 is TGCAGCGTAGGTGGAATCACCGGGGAGCTGTTTTTT.

The chain combines TRBV29-1 with TRBJ2-3, with 10 bases that match TRBD2. V lost 7 bases to trimming and J lost 2 bases; unmatched junction nucleotides: 9. The CDR3 is 15 residues long. Germline loops: CDR1 SQVTM, CDR2 ANQGSEA. For the CDR3, the DNA is TGCAGCGCCGACCGGACTAGCGGATACACAGATACGCAGTATTTT. This gives the protein CSADRTSGYTDTQYF.

This clonotype occurred a few times. V and J are TRBV20-1 and TRBJ2-3; D possibly uses TRBD1 or TRBD2 (5 bases each). V lost 3 bases and J 4 bases, leaving 20 bases between the germline ends. The CDR3 spans 16 residues. Germline values: CDR1 DFQATT, CDR2 SNEGSKA (reference sequence). The CDR3 region has the DNA TGCAGTGCTAGCCGCGATAGGGGATCGGGGCCAGATACGCAGTATTTT. This encodes CSASRDRGSGPDTQYF.

This clonotype was counted a few times. This chain uses TRBV5-5 with TRBJ2-7; D is unresolved. The CDR3 is made up of 16 amino acids. The V and J ends lost 6 bases and 3 bases respectively, with 22 bases between them. Per the germline V gene, CDR1 is SGHKS and CDR2 is YYEKEE (reference sequence). The CDR3 region has the DNA TGTGCCAGCATCCCGGACGTTGGCCTATCGGTCTACGAGCAGTACTTC. It encodes CASIPDVGLSVYEQYF. Using reference TRBV5-5 and TRBJ2-7 for the parts outside the CDR3, the full variable domain is DAGVTQSPTHLIKTRGQQVTLRCSPISGHKSVSWYQQVLGQGPQFIFQYYEKEERGRGNFPDRFSARQFPNYSSELNVNALLLGDSALYLCASIPDVGLSVYEQYFGPGTRLTVT.

This clonotype was counted between two and nine times. This sequence joins TRBV2 and TRBJ2-5; D uncertain. The germline V gene has CDR1 SNHLY and CDR2 FYNNEI. The CDR3 spans 13 residues. V shed 3 bases and J shed 5 bases, with 10 bases lying between them. The CDR3 DNA reads TGTGCCAGCAGTGAGGGTCGGCTCGAGACCCAGTACTTC. This encodes CASSEGRLETQYF.

V gene TRBV5-1 combines with J gene TRBJ2-1; D is perhaps TRBD1 (6 bases). The CDR3 loop spans 13 amino acids. V was pared by 4 bases and J by 4 bases, with 9 bases between. The germline V gene has CDR1 SGHRS and CDR2 YFSETQ. CDR3 sequence: CASSKQGYNEQFF. The DNA of the CDR3 is TGCGCCAGCAGCAAACAGGGTTACAATGAGCAGTTCTTC. Drawing the rest from reference TRBV5-1 and TRBJ2-1, the complete variable domain is KAGVTQTPRYLIKTRGQQVTLSCSPISGHRSVSWYQQTPGQGLQFLFEYFSETQRNKGNFPGRFSGRQFSNSRSEMNVSTLELGDSALYLCASSKQGYNEQFFGPGTRLTVL.

Points on this clonotype: A much larger clone sits a single nucleotide away, making a read error possible. The rearrangement uses TRBV5-1 and TRBJ1-6; the match to TRBD1 covers 7 bases. J was trimmed by 6 bases and V by 3 bases; bases with no gene match: 3. This CDR3 spans 14 amino acids. The V gene's germline CDR1 is SGHRS and CDR2 YFSETQ. CDR3 nucleotides: TGCGCCAGCAGCTCGACAGGGTTTAATTCACCCCTCCACTTT. Its protein is CASSSTGFNSPLHF.

V and J are TRBV18 and TRBJ1-1; possible D gene TRBD1, 5 bases. Germline assignment: CDR1 KGHSH and CDR2 LQKENI. The V end was cut by 3 bases, the J end by 9 bases, with 17 bases between. This CDR3 is built from 14 residues. The CDR3 DNA is TGTGCCAGCTCACCGGGGGAAGTATGGAGTCAAGCTTTCTTT. This codes for CASSPGEVWSQAFF. The full variable domain, with the rest looked up from reference TRBV18 and TRBJ1-1, is NAGVMQNPRHLVRRRGQEARLRCSPMKGHSHVYWYRQLPEEGLKFMVYLQKENIIDESGMPKERFSAEFPKEGPSILRIQQVVRGDSAAYFCASSPGEVWSQAFFGQGTRLTVV.

This clonotype has only a few counts. The chain links TRBV30 to TRBJ2-1; no firm D call. The germline CDR1 and CDR2 sequences are GTSNPN and SVGIG (reference sequence). This CDR3 has 15 residues. V was shortened by 4 bases and J by 7 bases, with 20 bases between the two germline ends. The CDR3 DNA reads as TGTGCCTGGATTGCCGGCGCCCTGTGGGTAAATGAGCAGTTCTTC. As protein: CAWIAGALWVNEQFF.

The chain uses TRBV3-1 and TRBJ2-1, with D possibly being TRBD2 (5 bases). V lost 4 bases and J 0 bases, leaving 7 bases between the germline ends. The CDR3 is 14 amino acids. CDR1 and CDR2 (germline): LGHDT, YNNKEL (reference sequence). Here the CDR3 reads CASSRRNSYNEQFF. CDR3 DNA: TGTGCCAGCAGCCGGAGGAACTCCTACAATGAGCAGTTCTTC.

The chain carries TRBV4-1 and TRBJ2-7; TRBD1 aligns across 9 bases. V was clipped by 2 bases and J by 2 bases; unmatched bases: 4. This CDR3 is 15 amino acids long. Germline values: CDR1 MGHRA, CDR2 YSYEKL. In nucleotides, the CDR3 is TGCGCCAGCAGCCAATCGGACAGGGGACCCTACGAGCAGTACTTC. It specifies CASSQSDRGPYEQYF.

The chain couples TRBV7-8 to TRBJ2-1; no firm D call. Germline V gene data show CDR1 as SGHVS and CDR2 as FQNEAQ. This CDR3 contains 13 residues. V was cut by 5 bases and J by 9 bases, with 14 bases left in between. The CDR3 loop is CASSPSLPGEQFF. In DNA, the CDR3 is TGTGCCAGCAGCCCGTCTCTGCCTGGTGAGCAGTTCTTC.

The rearrangement links TRBV20-1 to TRBJ2-2; no clear D gene. Germline CDR1 DFQATT, CDR2 SNEGSKA (reference sequence). The CDR3 is 10 residues long. Between the trimmed V and J ends, which lost 5 bases and 8 bases, there was a span of 6 bases. This CDR3 is CSALSGELFF. The CDR3 DNA is TGCAGTGCTTTGAGTGGGGAGCTGTTTTTT.

The chain carries TRBV20-1 and TRBJ2-3; D unclear. Germline-derived CDR1 and CDR2 are DFQATT and SNEGSKA (reference sequence). The CDR3 runs 13 residues. V lost 4 bases and J lost 2, with 10 bases in between. CDR3 loop: CSAITASTDTQYF. For the CDR3, the DNA is TGCAGTGCTATAACAGCATCCACAGATACGCAGTATTTT.

The chain uses TRBV12-3 or TRBV12-4 and TRBJ2-1; TRBD2 matches at 11 bases. There are 18 residues in the CDR3. Trimming at V came to 5 bases and at J to 1 base, leaving 10 bases not matched to a gene. The chain's CDR3 is CASSRNTGTSGSYNEQFF. The CDR3 coding sequence is TGTGCCAGCAGTCGAAATACCGGGACTAGCGGATCCTACAATGAGCAGTTCTTC.

The chain links TRBV5-1 to TRBJ2-7, with 10 bases that match TRBD2. The CDR3 extends over 17 amino acids. Trimming removed 4 bases from V and 4 bases from J; junction bases left unmatched: 14. Germline V gives CDR1 SGHRS, CDR2 YFSETQ. The CDR3 coding sequence is TGCGCCAGCAGCGGGGGACTAGCGAGCCTCTTACAGTACGAGCAGTACTTC. Residues: CASSGGLASLLQYEQYF.

The chain employs TRBV27 and TRBJ1-1; a weak D match, TRBD1 (5 bases). Germline V gene data show CDR1 as MNHEY and CDR2 as SMNVEV (reference sequence). The CDR3 sequence is 15 residues long. V was pared by 2 bases and J by 6 bases, with 16 bases between. This CDR3 reads CASSLLYSGEAEAFF. In DNA form, the CDR3 reads TGTGCCAGCAGTTTACTCTATTCGGGGGAGGCTGAAGCTTTCTTT.

In this sample, this clonotype turned up a few times. This chain joins TRBV7-8 and TRBJ1-4, with 8 bases matching TRBD1. Germline CDR1 reads SGHVS; CDR2 reads FQNEAQ. CDR3 length: 20 residues. Losses at the gene ends were 5 bases for V and 0 bases for J; bases not matched to a gene: 17. For the CDR3, the DNA is TGTGCCAGCAGCGCCTTACCGGGACAGGCCTTCTTGACAACTAATGAAAAACTGTTTTTT. Translating it yields CASSALPGQAFLTTNEKLFF.

The sample holds a few counts of this clonotype. The V and J genes are TRBV6-4 and TRBJ1-6, with 8 bases matching TRBD1. The CDR3 spans 14 residues. The germline gives CDR1 MRHNA, CDR2 SNTAGT. Trimming took 2 bases from V and 7 from J; bases not matched to a gene: 1. CDR3: CASSDQGANSPLHF. The CDR3 nucleotides are TGTGCCAGCAGTGACCAGGGGGCGAATTCACCCCTCCACTTT.

The chain joins TRBV20-1 to TRBJ2-5, with 7 nucleotides matching TRBD2. Germline CDR1 is DFQATT and CDR2 is SNEGSKA (reference sequence). The CDR3 sequence is 13 residues long. Losses at the gene ends were 4 bases for V and 2 bases for J; bases not matched to a gene: 4. The CDR3 sequence is CSATLAVQETQYF. The DNA for the CDR3 is TGCAGTGCTACGCTAGCGGTACAAGAGACCCAGTACTTC.

This clonotype came up a few times. The chain employs TRBV7-2 and TRBJ2-5; D remains unclear. V lost 8 bases to trimming and J lost 3 bases, with 7 bases between them. Per germline, CDR1 SGHTA and CDR2 FQGNSA. The CDR3 length is 11 residues. CDR3 DNA: TGTGCCAGCGGTCAAGAAGAGACCCAGTACTTC. This sequence encodes CASGQEETQYF.

This clonotype was seen a handful of times. The CDR3 region is CSARLLYRDEDYNEQFF. In nucleotides, the CDR3 is TGCAGTGCTAGACTATTATACCGGGACGAGGATTACAATGAGCAGTTCTTC. The chain employs TRBV20-1 and TRBJ2-1; the D gene could be TRBD1 or TRBD2 (5 bases each). V was clipped by 2 bases and J by 4 bases, with 21 bases between them. There are 17 residues in the CDR3. Germline V CDR1 and CDR2: DFQATT, SNEGSKA (reference sequence).

This clonotype was counted at least ten times. The chain uses TRBV20-1 and TRBJ2-7, with 14 bases lining up with TRBD2. With 6 bases clipped from V and 3 bases from J, the junction kept 1 base outside the gene matches. The germline gives CDR1 DFQATT, CDR2 SNEGSKA (reference sequence). This CDR3 comprises 13 residues. The CDR3 loop is CSAGTSGSYEQYF. As DNA, the CDR3 is TGCAGTGCCGGGACTAGCGGGAGCTACGAGCAGTACTTC.

A few counts support this clonotype. The chain employs TRBV20-1 and TRBJ2-1; TRBD2 might be the D (6 bases). The CDR3 sequence is 16 residues long. V lost 1 base, J lost 4 bases, and 17 bases lay in between. The germline CDR1 and CDR2 sequences are DFQATT and SNEGSKA (reference sequence). The CDR3 bases are TGCAGTGCTAGAGTAGACGGGACTCGGCGGTACAATGAGCAGTTCTTC. This translates into CSARVDGTRRYNEQFF.

This clonotype was picked up a small number of times. The chain recombines TRBV29-1 with TRBJ1-1; D gene ambiguous. The CDR3 covers 13 residues. V was shortened by 3 bases and J by 1 base, with 9 bases between the two germline ends. The germline V gene has CDR1 SQVTM and CDR2 ANQGSEA. CDR3 DNA: TGCAGCGTTGAGAGAATTGCGAACACTGAAGCTTTCTTT. It yields the protein CSVERIANTEAFF.

This clonotype was picked up many times. J is TRBJ2-4 and V is TRBV15, with 7 positions matching TRBD1. The V and J ends lost 1 base and 15 bases, in that order; junction bases with no gene match: 15. Germline V gene data show CDR1 as LNHNV and CDR2 as YYDKDF (reference sequence). The CDR3 consists of 15 residues. The CDR3 sequence: CATSRGEQGTPHSYF. The CDR3 nucleotides are TGTGCCACCAGCAGAGGGGAACAGGGGACCCCCCATTCGTACTTC.